This T cell receptor (beta chain) was captured by sequencing in a study of blood T cell repertoires in COVID-19. Study-level information: The United States, Italy and Spain supplied acute and convalescent COVID-19 samples. T cells, B-cell-depleted T cells, or PBMCs supplied cDNA or gDNA.

This CDR3 comprises 15 residues. Germline V gene data show CDR1 as MDHEN and CDR2 as SYDVKM. V lost 1 base and J 5 bases, leaving 14 bases between the germline ends. In the original workflow: Researchers report that nucleated cell counts were estimated from reference gene primer amplification. Using immunoSEQ multiplex PCR, the repertoire was profiled, and TCRdb retains in-frame clones only, with some absent. The D gene and trimming were derived from the DNA, and the V and J assignments and clone size from that table. The sample consists of around 250,000 clones, around 80% of them appearing once. The sequence was collected from a woman aged 18-29 years with acute or convalescent COVID-19. The V and J genes are TRBV28 and TRBJ2-5; tentative D call: TRBD2 (5 bases). Source material: peripheral blood. The CDR3 protein is CASSLSRAGGETQYF. The CDR3 nucleotides read TGTGCCAGCAGTTTATCACGGGCAGGAGGTGAGACCCAGTACTTC. Complete variable domain (other parts from reference TRBV28 and TRBJ2-5): DVKVTQSSRYLVKRTGEKVFLECVQDMDHENMFWYRQDPGLGLRLIYFSYDVKMKEKGDIPEGYSVSREKKERFSLILESASTNQTSMYLCASSLSRAGGETQYFGPGTRLLVL.